A single sample gave rise to the 21 T cell receptor beta chains below, sequenced in a study of cytotoxic CD8 clonotypes in ibrutinib-treated CLL. Sequenced by immunoSEQ multiplex PCR; TCRdb stores in-frame clones only, minus some. The sample has tens of thousands of clones; roughly two thirds are singletons. The sequencing here drew on PBMCs, taken at disease progression, from a patient treated with ibrutinib. These receptors came from a human donor with chronic lymphocytic leukemia.

The chain joins TRBV27 to TRBJ2-1; 8 nucleotides match TRBD2. V lost 3 bases to trimming and J lost 6 bases; unmatched junction nucleotides: 4. The CDR3 extends over 14 amino acids. Per germline, CDR1 MNHEY and CDR2 SMNVEV (reference sequence). The CDR3 reads CASSFLGLGNEQFF. The CDR3 DNA sequence: TGTGCCAGCAGTTTCTTGGGACTAGGCAATGAGCAGTTCTTC.

This clone was detected once. The CDR3 loop is CASSPLLSTDTQYF. CDR3 nucleotides: TGTGCCAGCAGCCCTCTCCTGAGCACAGATACGCAGTATTTT. This chain uses TRBV9 with TRBJ2-3; no firm D call. The V gene lost 4 bases and the J gene lost 0 bases, with 9 bases spanning the gap. Per the germline V gene, CDR1 is SGDLS and CDR2 is YYNGEE. This CDR3 contains 14 residues.

This chain links TRBV15 with TRBJ1-5, with D maybe TRBD1 (6 bases). V was shortened by 1 base and J by 3 bases, with 13 bases between the two germline ends. This CDR3 region has 16 residues. Germline V gene sequence: CDR1 LNHNV, CDR2 YYDKDF (reference sequence). This chain's CDR3 is CATSRGIQGNNQPQHF. In DNA form, the CDR3 reads TGTGCCACCAGCAGAGGCATACAGGGTAACAATCAGCCCCAGCATTTT.

The V and J genes are TRBV5-1 and TRBJ1-1, with D possibly TRBD1 on 6 matching bases. V was trimmed by 4 bases and J by 6 bases, leaving 13 bases between them. Germline CDR1 reads SGHRS; CDR2 reads YFSETQ. The CDR3 loop spans 13 amino acids. CDR3 residues: CASSGRDKAEAFF. For the CDR3, the DNA is TGCGCCAGCAGCGGCCGGGACAAAGCTGAAGCTTTCTTT.

This clone was observed once. This chain connects TRBV6-5 to TRBJ1-2; no firm D call. Germline loops: CDR1 MNHEY, CDR2 SVGAGI. The CDR3 contains 13 residues. The germline V and J ends were trimmed by 0 bases and 0 bases, with 2 bases remaining between them. The CDR3 region has the DNA TGTGCCAGCAGTTACTCAGCTAACTATGGCTACACCTTC. Translating it yields CASSYSANYGYTF.

The genes are TRBV5-6 and TRBJ2-7, with D unresolved. Germline CDR1 is SGHDT and CDR2 is YYEEEE. V dropped 0 bases and J dropped 7 bases, with 8 bases sitting between them. CDR3 length equals 12 residues. The CDR3: CASSLAVNEQYF. CDR3 nucleotides: TGTGCCAGCAGCTTGGCCGTGAATGAGCAGTACTTC.

The chain carries TRBV5-1 and TRBJ2-3; 10 bases are a match to TRBD2. This CDR3 contains 15 residues. CDR1 SGHRS and CDR2 YFSETQ come from the germline V gene. Trimming at V came to 4 bases and at J to 3 bases, leaving 5 bases not matched to a gene. The chain's CDR3 is CASSPSGGETDTQYF. The CDR3 nucleotides read TGCGCCAGCAGCCCTAGCGGGGGAGAGACAGATACGCAGTATTTT.

The J gene is TRBJ1-2, the V gene TRBV29-1; D uncertain. Trimming cost V 2 bases and J 3 bases, with 25 bases left between them. CDR1 and CDR2 from the germline V gene are SQVTM and ANQGSEA. The CDR3 loop spans 18 amino acids. In DNA form, the CDR3 reads TGCAGCGTTGAAAGGACCAGCCTCAGTTCATTCCCCTACTATGGCTACACCTTC. Its translation is CSVERTSLSSFPYYGYTF.

This clone was seen more than once but under ten times. The V gene is TRBV15, the J gene TRBJ1-2; D not certain. CDR1 and CDR2 from the germline V gene are LNHNV and YYDKDF (reference sequence). Trimming removed 0 bases at V and 4 bases at J, with 9 bases between. The CDR3 runs 14 residues. Here the CDR3 reads CATSRDLGAYGYTF. In nucleotides, the CDR3 is TGTGCCACCAGCAGAGATCTCGGAGCCTATGGCTACACCTTC. The whole variable domain, filled in from reference TRBV15 and TRBJ1-2, reads DAMVIQNPRYQVTQFGKPVTLSCSQTLNHNVMYWYQQKSSQAPKLLFHYYDKDFNNEADTPDNFQSRRPNTSFCFLDIRSPGLGDTAMYLCATSRDLGAYGYTFGSGTRLTVV.

As concerns this clone: The sample has other DNA sequences that encode this CDR3 too. The genes are TRBV27 and TRBJ2-1; 10 bases fit TRBD2. The CDR3 runs 14 residues. V lost 3 bases, J lost 4 bases, and 0 bases stayed unmatched. Germline assignment: CDR1 MNHEY and CDR2 SMNVEV (reference sequence). The CDR3, as DNA: TGTGCCAGCAGTTTGGGACTAGCGTACAATGAGCAGTTCTTC. It translates to CASSLGLAYNEQFF.

This clone rates as medium-sized. This chain uses TRBV9 with TRBJ2-1; TRBD1 aligns across 8 bases. The CDR3 loop spans 15 amino acids. CDR1 is SGDLS, CDR2 YYNGEE, per germline. With V trimmed by 3 bases and J by 0 bases, 2 bases remained unmatched. CDR3 DNA sequence: TGTGCCAGCAGCGGACAGGGGAACTCCTACAATGAGCAGTTCTTC. Protein sequence: CASSGQGNSYNEQFF.

The chain joins TRBV6-5 to TRBJ1-5, with a tentative D call TRBD1 (6 bases). The germline gives CDR1 MNHEY, CDR2 SVGAGI. Deletions cut 0 bases from V and 7 bases from J, with 13 bases between. CDR3 length: 15 residues. CDR3 sequence (DNA): TGTGCCAGCAGTTACTCAGCGGGGGGGGCACAGCCCCAGCATTTT. It encodes CASSYSAGGAQPQHF.

This clone has a handful of counts. V gene TRBV15 combines with J gene TRBJ2-1, with D possibly TRBD2 on 5 matching bases. Trimming removed 8 bases at V and 3 bases at J, with 17 bases between. The CDR3 contains 15 residues. From germline, CDR1 is LNHNV and CDR2 YYDKDF (reference sequence). The CDR3, as DNA: TGTGCCACCTCGCGGGTCGCGTTGCTCTACAATGAGCAGTTCTTC. Residues: CATSRVALLYNEQFF.

V is TRBV29-1 and J is TRBJ1-1; the D gene is possibly TRBD1 (5 bases). The V and J ends lost 7 bases and 4 bases respectively, with 13 bases between them. This CDR3 contains 12 residues. Germline CDR1 reads SQVTM; CDR2 reads ANQGSEA. CDR3 sequence (DNA): TGCAGCGCAATGGGGGGAAGCACTGAAGCTTTCTTT. It codes for CSAMGGSTEAFF.

The V call is TRBV29-1, the J call TRBJ1-1; D is uncertain. V was pared by 7 bases and J by 1 base, with 19 bases between. CDR1 SQVTM and CDR2 ANQGSEA come from the germline V gene. This CDR3 region has 15 residues. CDR3 coding DNA: TGCAGCGCTATGTTCTCGGAGGACCCGAACACTGAAGCTTTCTTT. Translated, it gives CSAMFSEDPNTEAFF.

V usage is TRBV4-1 and J usage is TRBJ2-1; tentative D call: TRBD2 (7 bases). V was shortened by 4 bases and J by 4 bases, with 14 bases between the two germline ends. The CDR3 runs 15 residues. CDR1 is MGHRA, CDR2 YSYEKL, per germline. CDR3 DNA sequence: TGCGCCAGCAGCCTAGGGGGGGGCCCTTACAATGAGCAGTTCTTC. It specifies CASSLGGGPYNEQFF.

The chain carries TRBV9 and TRBJ1-1; a weak D match, TRBD1 (6 bases). This CDR3 spans 14 amino acids. Trimming took 0 bases from V and 5 from J, leaving 11 bases between them. CDR1 is SGDLS, CDR2 YYNGEE, per germline. CDR3 bases: TGTGCCAGCAGCGTAGAATGGGGGGCTACTGAAGCTTTCTTT. Translated: CASSVEWGATEAFF.

This rearrangement joins TRBV5-6 to TRBJ2-1; a weak D match, TRBD2 (6 bases). From germline, CDR1 is SGHDT and CDR2 YYEEEE. This CDR3 contains 11 residues. The V end lost 3 bases, the J end lost 10 bases, and 8 bases lay between the germline ends. CDR3 sequence: CASSSGGEQFF. The CDR3 DNA is TGTGCCAGCAGCTCCGGGGGAGAGCAGTTCTTC.

The chain couples TRBV2 to TRBJ1-1; D remains ambiguous. CDR3 size: 11 residues. Germline assignment: CDR1 SNHLY and CDR2 FYNNEI. Trimming removed 5 bases from V and 7 bases from J, with 8 bases in between. CDR3 in amino acids: CASSSVNEAFF. In DNA form, the CDR3 reads TGTGCCAGCAGTTCGGTGAATGAAGCTTTCTTT.

This clone was seen a few times. The chain couples TRBV6-1 to TRBJ1-4; D gene unclear. Germline CDR1 reads MNHNS; CDR2 reads SASEGT. CDR3 size: 12 residues. V was shortened by 4 bases and J by 8 bases, with 8 bases between the two germline ends. CDR3 amino acids: CASSGFQEKLFF. The CDR3 DNA reads as TGTGCCAGCAGTGGATTTCAGGAAAAACTGTTTTTT.

The chain is built from TRBV6-5 and TRBJ2-3, with D possibly TRBD1 on 5 matching bases. This CDR3 contains 15 residues. The V gene's germline CDR1 is MNHEY and CDR2 SVGAGI. The V gene lost 5 bases and the J gene lost 4 bases, with 16 bases spanning the gap. The CDR3 DNA is TGTGCCAGCAGTCCCCAGGCCCCAGGGCCAGATACGCAGTATTTT. Translating it yields CASSPQAPGPDTQYF.